The T cell receptor (beta chain) under discussion was sequenced for a study of shared clonotypes between healthy human individuals. Regarding the study as a whole: A generally larger estimated richness was seen in naive subsets than in memory subsets. Sharing of clonotypes among donors was expected to vary with sequencing depth.

This clone was found once. Its antigen is not known. Germline CDR1 is MNHEY and CDR2 is SMNVEV (reference sequence). This CDR3 region has 14 residues. The V and J ends lost 6 bases and 5 bases, in that order; junction bases with no gene match: 5. Evenly divided among several immunoSEQ plates was the genomic DNA of each subset. Measured with immunoSEQ multiplex PCR; TCRdb has only the in-frame clones, and not every one. The sample gives some 2,100,000 clones, about 94% of which show up once; approximately 0.13% is in the top ten. The clonotype originates from a man between 18 and 35 years old in good health. Sequencing was carried out using naive CD4+ T cells sorted from blood. Indicated subset: CD45RA+ positively selected. The V gene is TRBV27, the J gene TRBJ2-7; TRBD1 matches 12 bases. CDR3 in amino acids: CASRTGTGGHEQYF. CDR3 in DNA: TGTGCCAGCAGGACCGGGACAGGGGGCCACGAGCAGTACTTC.